One T cell receptor beta chain is described in this entry. TCRdb's table, derived via immunoSEQ multiplex PCR, lists solely in-frame clones and lacks some. Of approximately 140,000 clones listed, around 83% are singletons. The data stem from a study of blood T cell repertoires in COVID-19. Background on the study: In each case, the material was cDNA or gDNA derived from T cells, B-cell-depleted T cells, or PBMCs.

The clonotype was recovered from a human donor in a cohort sampled during active COVID-19. The specimen was peripheral blood.

The CDR3 nucleotides read TGCGCCAGCAGCCGCGACCCGGGAGGGGGGTACGAGCAGTACTTC. Translation gives CASSRDPGGGYEQYF. V and J are TRBV5-1 and TRBJ2-7, with 8 bases identical to TRBD2. The CDR3 consists of 15 residues. The germline V gene encodes CDR1 SGHRS and CDR2 YFSETQ. The ends lost 4 bases at V and 4 bases at J; junction bases unmatched: 10.